A selection of T cell receptor beta chains follows, all from one sample in a study of T cells expressing NK-cell markers. No DNA is given; TCRdb re-called the 5' RACE reads and lists each CDR3 protein once. In all, the sample yields about 150,000 distinct CDR3 sequences. Sample: blood T cells: a sorted CD56 or NKG2C T cell subset, CD4+ or CD8+ T cells, or bulk PBMC T cells (not recorded which). Receptor source: a woman between 50 and 59 years old in good health. CDR3s include the opening cysteine and the closing phenylalanine or tryptophan.

>TRBV9|TRBJ2-1
CASSVSHSGVGEQFF
>TRBV10-1|TRBJ2-3
CASSDGPRTDTQYF
>TRBV6-2/TRBV6-3|TRBJ2-5
CASSLTERETQYF
>TRBV3-1|TRBJ2-7
CASRDNSYEQYF
>TRBV12-3/TRBV12-4|TRBJ1-2
CASSSGFQDGYTF
>TRBV29-1|TRBJ2-3
CSVQGGSLADTQYF
>TRBV20-1|TRBJ2-2
CSAFDYNTGELFF
>TRBV27|TRBJ2-4
CASSLSGDLAKNIQYF
>TRBV30|TRBJ2-1
CAWSVLAEYGEQFF
>TRBV5-5|TRBJ1-2
CASSLLTPGLHGYTF
>TRBV11-2|TRBJ2-3
CASSLEPPPRTSTDTQYF
>TRBV20-1|TRBJ2-2
CSAIFGGELFF
>TRBV4-2|TRBJ2-1
CASSQDQTGHNEQFF
>TRBV30|TRBJ2-5
CAWATGEETQYF
>TRBV11-2|TRBJ1-1
CASGPMIDTEAFF
>TRBV7-9|TRBJ2-3
CASSLPSPPSGDGTDTQYF
>TRBV21-1|TRBJ2-1
CASSKGLLRDNEQFF
>TRBV27|TRBJ1-1
CASRIGNTEAFF
>TRBV27|TRBJ2-3
CASGGWGLLDTQYF
>TRBV21-1|TRBJ2-1
CASSNGGSLSYNEQFF
>TRBV14|TRBJ2-5
CASSQERDRGETQYF
>TRBV5-1|TRBJ1-1
CASSTGQENTEAFF
>TRBV5-1|TRBJ2-1
CASRDTSGRANEQFF
>TRBV7-9|TRBJ2-1
CASPGTYNEQFF
>TRBV29-1|TRBJ2-1
CSAEGTSGRGPHNEQFF
>TRBV5-1|TRBJ1-1
CASSLQDRATEAFF
>TRBV29-1|TRBJ2-1
CSVGSANNEQFF
>TRBV14|TRBJ1-1
CASSAISGALRDTEAFF
>TRBV4-1|TRBJ1-1
CASSPPGGVWTEAFF
>TRBV20-1|TRBJ2-3
CSASGGRSTDTQYF
>TRBV13|TRBJ1-2
CASSYSENNYGYTF
>TRBV7-9|TRBJ2-1
CASSSILAGGGNEQFF
>TRBV4-1|TRBJ2-4
CASSQYVHHDIQYF